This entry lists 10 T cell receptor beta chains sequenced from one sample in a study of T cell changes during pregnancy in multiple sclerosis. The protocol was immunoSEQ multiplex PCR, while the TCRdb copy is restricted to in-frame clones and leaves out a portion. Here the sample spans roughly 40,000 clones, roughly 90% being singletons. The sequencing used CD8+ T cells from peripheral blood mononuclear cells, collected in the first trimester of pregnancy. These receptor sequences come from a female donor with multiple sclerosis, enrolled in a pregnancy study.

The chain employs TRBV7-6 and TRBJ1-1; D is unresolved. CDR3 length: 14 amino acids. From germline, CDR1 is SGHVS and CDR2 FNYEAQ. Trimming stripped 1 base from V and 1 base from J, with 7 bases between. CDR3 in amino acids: CASSLESGNTEAFF. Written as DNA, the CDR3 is TGTGCCAGCAGCTTAGAAAGCGGGAACACTGAAGCTTTCTTT. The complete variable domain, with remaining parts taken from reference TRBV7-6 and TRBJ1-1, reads GAGVSQSPRYKVTKRGQDVALRCDPISGHVSLYWYRQALGQGPEFLTYFNYEAQQDKSGLPNDRFSAERPEGSISTLTIQRTEQRDSAMYRCASSLESGNTEAFFGQGTRLTVV.

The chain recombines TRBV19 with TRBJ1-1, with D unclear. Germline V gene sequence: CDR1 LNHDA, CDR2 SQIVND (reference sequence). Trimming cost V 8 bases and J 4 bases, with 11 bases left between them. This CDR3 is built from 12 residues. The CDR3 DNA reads TGTGCCAGTTTGGAGCGGGGCACTGAAGCTTTCTTT. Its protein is CASLERGTEAFF.

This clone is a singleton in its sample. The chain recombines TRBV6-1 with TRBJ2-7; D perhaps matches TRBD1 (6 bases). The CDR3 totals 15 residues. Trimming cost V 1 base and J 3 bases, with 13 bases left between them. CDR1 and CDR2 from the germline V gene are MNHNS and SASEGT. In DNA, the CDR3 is TGTGCCAGCAGTGAAGGTGGGGGCGAGTACTACGAGCAGTACTTC. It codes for CASSEGGGEYYEQYF.

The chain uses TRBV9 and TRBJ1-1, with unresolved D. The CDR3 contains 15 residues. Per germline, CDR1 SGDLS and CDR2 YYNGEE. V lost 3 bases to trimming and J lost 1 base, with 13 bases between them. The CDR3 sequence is CASSDPLRGNTEAFF. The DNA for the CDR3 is TGTGCCAGCAGCGATCCCTTGCGGGGGAACACTGAAGCTTTCTTT. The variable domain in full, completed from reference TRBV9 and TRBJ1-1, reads DSGVTQTPKHLITATGQRVTLRCSPRSGDLSVYWYQQSLDQGLQFLIQYYNGEERAKGNILERFSAQQFPDLHSELNLSSLELGDSALYFCASSDPLRGNTEAFFGQGTRLTVV.

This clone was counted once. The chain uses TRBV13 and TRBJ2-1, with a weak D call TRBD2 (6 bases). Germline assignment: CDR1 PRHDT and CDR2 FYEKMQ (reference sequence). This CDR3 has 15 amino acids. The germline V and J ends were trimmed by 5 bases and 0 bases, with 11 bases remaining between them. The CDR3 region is CASSPPGVSYNEQFF. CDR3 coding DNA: TGTGCCAGCAGCCCTCCGGGAGTCTCCTACAATGAGCAGTTCTTC.

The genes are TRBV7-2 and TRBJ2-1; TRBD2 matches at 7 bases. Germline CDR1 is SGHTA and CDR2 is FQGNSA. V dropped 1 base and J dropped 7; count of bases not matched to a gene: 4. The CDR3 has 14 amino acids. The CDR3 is CASSLGGRGNEQFF. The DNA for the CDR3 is TGTGCCAGCAGCTTAGGTGGGCGGGGGAATGAGCAGTTCTTC.

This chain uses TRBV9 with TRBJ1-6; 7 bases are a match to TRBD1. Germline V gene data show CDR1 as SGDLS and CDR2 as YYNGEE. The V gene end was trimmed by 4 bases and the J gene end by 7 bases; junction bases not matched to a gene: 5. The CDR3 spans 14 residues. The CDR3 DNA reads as TGTGCCAGCAGCCCCCGGGACAGCAATTCACCCCTCCACTTT. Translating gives CASSPRDSNSPLHF.

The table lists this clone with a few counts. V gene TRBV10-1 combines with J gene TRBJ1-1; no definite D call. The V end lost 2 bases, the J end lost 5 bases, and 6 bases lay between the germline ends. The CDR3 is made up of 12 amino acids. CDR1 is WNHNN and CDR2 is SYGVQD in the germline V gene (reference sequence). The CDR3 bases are TGCGCCAGCAGTGAGCCCTTAACTGAAGCTTTCTTT. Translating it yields CASSEPLTEAFF.

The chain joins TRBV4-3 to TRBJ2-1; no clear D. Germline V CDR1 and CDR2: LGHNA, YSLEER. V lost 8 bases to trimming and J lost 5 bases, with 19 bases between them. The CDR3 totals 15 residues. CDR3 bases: TGCGCCAGCCCCCAACCCGCGGATAGCCACAATGAGCAGTTCTTC. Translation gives CASPQPADSHNEQFF.

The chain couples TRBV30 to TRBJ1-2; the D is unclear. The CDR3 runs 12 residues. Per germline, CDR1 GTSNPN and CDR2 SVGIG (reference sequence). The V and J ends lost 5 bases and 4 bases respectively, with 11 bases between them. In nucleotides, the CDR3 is TGTGCCTGGGCTAGAGGGCCCTATGGCTACACCTTC. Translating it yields CAWARGPYGYTF. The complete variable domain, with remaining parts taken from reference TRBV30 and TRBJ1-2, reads SQTIHQWPATLVQPVGSPLSLECTVEGTSNPNLYWYRQAAGRGLQLLFYSVGIGQISSEVPQNLSASRPQDRQFILSSKKLLLSDSGFYLCAWARGPYGYTFGSGTRLTVV.